Presented here are 19 T cell receptor beta chains from one specimen sequenced in a study of T cell responses to AZD1222 COVID-19 vaccine. Some clones are missing from TCRdb's copy, which holds only in-frame ones; the method was immunoSEQ multiplex PCR. The profile shows approximately 130,000 clones, approximately 86% of them singletons. The material sequenced was peripheral blood, taken 28 days after the second AZD1222 dose. The receptors were gathered from an adult who received the AZD1222 COVID-19 vaccine.

The chain has TRBV4-2 and TRBJ2-7, with D tentatively TRBD1 (6 bases). The CDR3 sequence is 15 residues long. Germline-derived CDR1 and CDR2 are LGHNA and YNFKEQ. Trimming left V 0 bases short and J 3 bases short, with 12 bases between. Here the CDR3 reads CASSQDRDTYYEQYF. The CDR3 nucleotides read TGTGCCAGCAGCCAAGACCGGGACACCTACTACGAGCAGTACTTC.

The rearrangement joins TRBV7-9 to TRBJ1-1, with 8 bases lining up with TRBD1. The CDR3 is 15 residues long. Unmatched junction bases numbered 5, after V lost 5 bases and J lost 0 bases. Germline CDR1 SEHNR, CDR2 FQNEAQ (reference sequence). In DNA form, the CDR3 reads TGTGCCAGCAGCCCTAGGACAGGGTTGAACACTGAAGCTTTCTTT. Its translation: CASSPRTGLNTEAFF.

The genes are TRBV3-1 (or the pseudogene TRBV3-2) and TRBJ2-3; D might be TRBD2 (6 bases). The CDR3 loop spans 13 amino acids. Germline V gene sequence: CDR1 LGHDT, CDR2 YNNKEL (reference sequence). The V and J ends lost 4 bases and 4 bases respectively, with 9 bases between them. The CDR3 spells CASSPGRSDTQYF. The CDR3 DNA is TGTGCCAGCAGCCCGGGGAGGTCAGATACGCAGTATTTT.

CDR3: CASSRDRQSTQYF. CDR3 DNA sequence: TGTGCCAGCAGTCGGGACAGGCAGAGTACGCAGTATTTT. V is TRBV2 and J is TRBJ2-3, with 8 bases identical to TRBD1. The junction had 6 bases not matched to a gene; V was cut back by 5 bases and J by 8 bases. The CDR3 spans 13 residues. Germline V gene lookup returns CDR1 SNHLY and CDR2 FYNNEI.

The CDR3 is CASSLTSGGDNEQFF. CDR3 sequence (DNA): TGTGCCAGCAGCCTAACTAGCGGGGGGGACAATGAGCAGTTCTTC. The chain combines TRBV3-1 (or the pseudogene TRBV3-2) with TRBJ2-1; 13 nucleotides agree with TRBD2. The V gene end was trimmed by 4 bases and the J gene end by 5 bases; junction bases not matched to a gene: 2. From germline, CDR1 is LGHDT and CDR2 YNNKEL (reference sequence). This CDR3 is built from 15 residues.

The CDR3 loop reads CASSIDGKGRGGYTF. The CDR3 DNA follows: TGTGCCAGTAGTATAGATGGGAAGGGGAGAGGAGGCTACACCTTC. The gene calls are TRBV19 and TRBJ1-2, with TRBD1 as a possible D gene (5 bases). The CDR3 totals 15 residues. CDR1 and CDR2 (germline): LNHDA, SQIVND (reference sequence). With 0 bases removed from V and 8 bases from J, the gap between germline ends came to 16 bases.

The V gene is TRBV2, the J gene TRBJ1-6, with 9 bases that match TRBD1. CDR1 and CDR2 from the germline V gene are SNHLY and FYNNEI. Trimming removed 7 bases from V and 4 bases from J; junction bases left unmatched: 5. The CDR3 consists of 15 residues. The CDR3 sequence is CASTSDRGYNSPLHF. The CDR3 DNA follows: TGTGCCAGCACCTCGGACAGGGGATATAATTCACCCCTCCACTTT.

The chain recombines TRBV12-3 or TRBV12-4 with TRBJ2-2; D is ambiguous. V was pared by 8 bases and J by 4 bases, with 8 bases between. The length of the CDR3 is 12 residues. CDR3 sequence reads: CASSVGTGELFF. The CDR3 DNA follows: TGTGCCAGCTCGGTCGGCACCGGGGAGCTGTTTTTT.

The chain links TRBV27 to TRBJ2-3, with 8 bases identical to TRBD1. Germline V lookup: CDR1 MNHEY, CDR2 SMNVEV (reference sequence). CDR3 length equals 12 residues. Trimming removed 8 bases from V and 7 bases from J; junction bases left unmatched: 5. The CDR3 DNA sequence: TGTGCCAGCGCAGGGGGCACCCATACGCAGTATTTT. It codes for CASAGGTHTQYF.

J is TRBJ2-3 and V is TRBV3-1 (or the pseudogene TRBV3-2), with D maybe TRBD1 (5 bases). With 4 bases removed from V and 6 bases from J, the gap between germline ends came to 11 bases. This CDR3 is 13 amino acids long. Germline V lookup: CDR1 LGHDT, CDR2 YNNKEL (reference sequence). The CDR3 nucleotides are TGTGCCAGCAGCCGCAGGGCCACGGATACGCAGTATTTT. Protein product: CASSRRATDTQYF.

Only a few counts were recorded for this clone. The chain combines TRBV18 with TRBJ1-1; 7 bases are shared with TRBD1. After removal of 4 bases from V and 2 bases from J, the junction contained 7 bases not matched to a gene. The CDR3 loop spans 15 amino acids. Germline V gene sequence: CDR1 KGHSH, CDR2 LQKENI. This CDR3 reads CASSHPGQTNTEAFF. In nucleotides, the CDR3 is TGTGCCAGCTCACACCCGGGACAGACCAACACTGAAGCTTTCTTT.

The genes are TRBV24-1 and TRBJ2-1, with TRBD2 matching over 9 bases. Germline V gene data show CDR1 as KGHDR and CDR2 as SFDVKD. The CDR3 runs 15 residues. Trimming at V came to 6 bases and at J to 0 bases, leaving 2 bases not matched to a gene. CDR3 in DNA: TGTGCCACCAGTTCGACTAGCGGCTCCTACAATGAGCAGTTCTTC. The encoded protein is CATSSTSGSYNEQFF.

The V gene is TRBV29-1, the J gene TRBJ2-7, with 7 bases aligning to TRBD1. CDR1 and CDR2 from the germline V gene are SQVTM and ANQGSEA. The trim removed 8 bases at V and 1 base at J, leaving 14 bases unmatched. The CDR3 totals 15 residues. CDR3 sequence: CSPIRVRGRSYEQYF. The CDR3 DNA reads as TGCAGCCCCATCCGAGTAAGGGGGCGATCCTACGAGCAGTACTTC.

The J gene is TRBJ1-1, the V gene TRBV7-2; 10 positions match TRBD1. Losses at the gene ends were 5 bases for V and 5 bases for J; bases not matched to a gene: 5. The CDR3 is made up of 14 amino acids. Germline-derived CDR1 and CDR2 are SGHTA and FQGNSA. The CDR3 coding sequence is TGTGCCAGCAGCCCGACAGGGGGCAGGACTGAAGCTTTCTTT. It codes for CASSPTGGRTEAFF.

The chain employs TRBV7-6 and TRBJ2-7, with 7 nucleotides matching TRBD2. The CDR3 contains 19 residues. The germline CDR1 and CDR2 sequences are SGHVS and FNYEAQ. V lost 1 base and J lost 4; bases outside the gene matches: 19. In nucleotides, the CDR3 is TGTGCCAGCAGCTTAGTTCCCCCCGACCCAGCGGGACTGGTGTACGAGCAGTACTTC. The encoded protein is CASSLVPPDPAGLVYEQYF.

V is TRBV5-1 and J is TRBJ1-5; D ambiguous. Germline CDR1 and CDR2: SGHRS and YFSETQ. The CDR3 length is 15 residues. V dropped 0 bases and J dropped 1 base, with 8 bases sitting between them. CDR3 DNA: TGCGCCAGCAGCTTGGCCCCACAGAGCAATCAGCCCCAGCATTTT. Encoded protein: CASSLAPQSNQPQHF.

V and J are TRBV7-2 and TRBJ2-5; D unclear. Trimming pared 2 bases from V and 1 base from J, leaving 11 bases between. This CDR3 is built from 15 residues. From germline, CDR1 is SGHTA and CDR2 FQGNSA. As DNA, the CDR3 is TGTGCCAGCAGCTTAATAGGCGCGGTCCAAGAGACCCAGTACTTC. Its protein product is CASSLIGAVQETQYF.

In its sample, this clone was seen once. The J gene is TRBJ1-1, the V gene TRBV9; 7 bases agree with TRBD1. Trimming at V came to 4 bases and at J to 1 base, leaving 7 bases not matched to a gene. CDR1 SGDLS and CDR2 YYNGEE come from the germline V gene. The CDR3 totals 15 residues. The CDR3 nucleotides read TGTGCCAGCAGCTTACTTGGACAGGCGAACACTGAAGCTTTCTTT. It specifies CASSLLGQANTEAFF.

This clone has just one count. The chain employs TRBV3-1 (or the pseudogene TRBV3-2) and TRBJ2-4; D may be TRBD1 (5 bases). Per germline, CDR1 LGHDT and CDR2 YNNKEL (reference sequence). The CDR3 contains 14 residues. V was trimmed by 0 bases and J by 7 bases, leaving 10 bases between them. The CDR3 sequence: CASSQDQTVNIQYF. CDR3 nucleotide sequence: TGTGCCAGCAGCCAAGATCAGACAGTTAACATTCAGTACTTC.